Presented here are 2 T cell receptor beta chains from one specimen sequenced in a study of blood T cell repertoires in COVID-19. Generated by immunoSEQ multiplex PCR, the TCRdb table keeps only in-frame clones and is missing some. The sample holds approximately 320,000 clones; approximately 88% are singletons and the top ten take just under 9%. Sequencing used PBMCs or T cells enriched from blood (not recorded which). These TCRs come from a woman younger than 35 who had recovered from COVID-19.

This clone came up once. The V call is TRBV6-2 or TRBV6-3, the J call TRBJ1-2, with 8 bases matching TRBD1. Germline lookup yields CDR1 MNHEY and CDR2 SVGEGT. CDR3 length: 15 residues. The V segment lost 6 bases and the J segment 1 base; nucleotides outside the gene matches: 7. The CDR3 protein is CASSALDRVNYGYTF. CDR3 sequence (DNA): TGTGCCAGCAGCGCCCTGGACAGGGTTAACTATGGCTACACCTTC.

The gene calls are TRBV14 and TRBJ2-2; 8 bases fit TRBD2. In germline, CDR1 is SGHDN, CDR2 FVKESK. The CDR3 covers 17 residues. The V segment lost 0 bases and the J segment 4 bases; nucleotides outside the gene matches: 7. DNA of the CDR3: TGTGCCAGCAGCCAAGATTTCCGGGAGGGCCCCACCGGGGAGCTGTTTTTT. Protein sequence: CASSQDFREGPTGELFF. Full variable domain (outside the CDR3, taken from reference TRBV14 and TRBJ2-2): EAGVTQFPSHSVIEKGQTVTLRCDPISGHDNLYWYRRVMGKEIKFLLHFVKESKQDESGMPNNRFLAERTGGTYSTLKVQPAELEDSGVYFCASSQDFREGPTGELFFGEGSRLTVL.